This T cell receptor beta chain was found in a study of early T cells in non-severe SARS-CoV-2 infection. On the study more broadly: Bulk RNA from unsorted whole blood was sequenced; chains were unpaired.

In its sample, this clonotype was seen a few times. The target antigen is unknown. Findings and limits, study-wide: Clonotype matching in VDJdb favored anti-spike CD8 responses and did not capture private and CD4 specificities.

The CDR3 is 15 residues long. V lost 0 bases, J lost 8 bases, and 16 bases lay in between. Germline V gene data show CDR1 as LGHNA and CDR2 as YNFKEQ. The library protocol tagged individual cDNA molecules with unique molecular identifiers. TCRdb re-called the 5' RACE reads through MiXCR, storing one row per CDR3 protein. This sample has 45,000 to 50,000 distinct CDR3 sequences, with 6.5% found just once. The chain carries TRBV4-2 and TRBJ1-1; D may be TRBD1 (6 bases). This sequence originates from an adult who was a healthcare worker with PCR-confirmed SARS-CoV-2 infection or an uninfected control (not recorded which). The sample consisted of whole blood, taken at baseline. The CDR3 DNA follows: TGTGCCAGCAGCCAAGATATGGGGGGGGGCGCGGAAGCTTTCTTT. It translates to CASSQDMGGGAEAFF.